This entry concerns a single T cell receptor (beta chain). This clonotype was detected a few times. It lacks a known antigen. Base qualities were left out, and no much larger clone turns up one base away. This entry belongs to a study of blood T cells in healthy people across ages (dated by TCRdb to the mid-2010s). Background on the whole study: In model experiments, template switching captured roughly one uniquely barcoded TCR beta cDNA molecule for every two T cells. Age-related changes in TCR beta repertoire diversity were measured in the study by deep sequencing normalized with unique cDNA molecular identifiers. Donors were grouped into four age groups: young (average roughly 17 years), middle-aged (approximately 41), aged (about 60) and long-lived (about 89). To avoid experimental bias, donors of different ages were distributed randomly across sequencing lanes. Using the same blood draw, the study looked at two additional independent replicas of 1 million unique cDNA reads for two donors, one aged 18 to 30 and the other aged 80 or older.

CDR3 length: 15 amino acids, cysteine to phenylalanine. CDR3 DNA only is kept here, 45 bases in frame from base 1. Ends trimmed: V by 3 bases, J by 3 bases; bases unmatched to a gene: 3. For CDR1 and CDR2, the germline V gene (reference sequence) lists SGHAT and FQDESV. Library preparation used 5' RACE. Sequencing was carried out with an Illumina HiSeq 2500. A second PCR of roughly 7 to 11 cycles was performed with a sample-barcoded 5' primer and a J-beta primer mix. A template-switch 5' adaptor carrying 12 random nucleotides introduced a unique molecular identifier onto each TCR beta cDNA molecule. Each sample yielded at least 3 million CDR3-containing paired-end reads. First-strand cDNA synthesis was performed from all RNA using the Mint cDNA synthesis kit, with priming by a TRBC-specific oligonucleotide. Following uracil-DNA glycosylase treatment, all cDNA underwent a first 18-cycle PCR with the universal primers M1SS and BC2_uni_R. As for the original processing: For normalization, 1 million high-quality reads, each with a distinct molecular identifier, were randomly selected from each sample. Instead of being binned into consensus sequences, reads with shared molecular identifiers were discarded. CDR3 identification, clonotype clustering and error correction used MiTCR with a Q25 quality threshold and the strictest error-elimination algorithm. A nonparametric unseen species model with Euler transformation was used to estimate a lower bound on total TCR beta diversity. TCRdb reanalyzed the raw reads on its own, using fastp at Q25 for trimming and MiXCR for clone calling, and kept in-frame beta chains. Rows with one shared CDR3 protein collapse into an entry with the most common genes and DNA. The V and J calls, along with clone size, are taken from TCRdb and not from the paper's own processing. This sample comprises 650,000 to 900,000 distinct CDR3 sequences, 62% of them detected only once. The ten largest clones add up to 28% of the sample.

Systemically healthy Caucasian individuals from Russia, around 39 in total and aged roughly 6 to 100 years, were included as donors. Approximately 9.3 milliliters of peripheral blood were drawn from each donor into EDTA-treated Vacutainer tubes. PBMCs were isolated by Ficoll-Paque density-gradient centrifugation, with at least 6 million obtained per sample. Trizol reagent was used to extract total RNA from the PBMCs, yielding at least 5 micrograms per sample. Naive CD45RAhigh/CD27high T cell percentages were measured by flow cytometry on a PBMC aliquot from every donor. The paper as a whole reports these results and caveats: Estimates of total diversity from one million sequenced T cells were regarded as lower bounds and underestimates. Because donor CMV infection status was unknown, age-related changes in expanded clonotypes were potentially confounded. A strong correlation was found between observed TCR beta diversity and the percentage of naive T cells measured by flow cytometry. Compared with the aged group, the long-lived group had more naive CD4+ T cells, fewer expanded clones and increased TCR diversity, suggesting age selection. Observed TCR beta diversity per million T cells fell roughly linearly with age, and a significant reduction was already apparent by age about 38. Conclusive comparison of naive and antigen-experienced compartments was prevented by the profiling of bulk unsorted PBMCs.

The chain uses TRBV11-1 and TRBJ2-3; the central 10 bases match TRBD1. This clonotype was obtained from a young man in good health. The sequenced sample consisted of blood. The bases are TGTGCCAGCAGCTTGAGGGACAGGGGAACAGATACGCAGTATTTT. It translates as CASSLRDRGTDTQYF.